A selection of T cell receptor beta chains follows, all from one sample in a study of blood T cell repertoires in COVID-19. TCRdb's table, derived via immunoSEQ multiplex PCR, lists solely in-frame clones and lacks some. The top ten hold 1.2% of the sample, which has around 250,000 clones, 88% seen once. The sequencing sample was made of PBMCs or T cells enriched from blood (not recorded which). The receptors stem from a woman between 40 and 55 years old with acute COVID-19. The conserved cysteine and the conserved F or W are not part of the CDR3 here. Each record gives: V gene, CDR3 length, J gene, CDR3 protein.

TRBV11-3,12,TRBJ2-2,ASSKLRNTGELF
TRBV12-3/TRBV12-4,11,TRBJ2-1,ASGRDSISEQF
TRBV3-1/TRBV3-2,14,TRBJ2-7,ASSQGSAGGSYEQY
TRBV3-1/TRBV3-2,13,TRBJ1-6,ASSPITGANSPLH
TRBV10-3,13,TRBJ2-2,AISSVEGGTGELF
TRBV18,16,TRBJ2-1,ASSPGTGEDSGYNEQF
TRBV19,13,TRBJ2-2,ASSIEGAYTGELF
TRBV7-2,13,TRBJ2-3,ASSLVGSGTDTQY
TRBV27,13,TRBJ2-5,ASSLWLSRPETQY
TRBV11-2,12,TRBJ1-2,ASSPGGVDYGYT
TRBV7-9,14,TRBJ2-1,ASSYRRGGAYNEQF
TRBV6-5,13,TRBJ1-4,ASSYGTGVDEKLF
TRBV5-4,11,TRBJ2-7,ASSLLPRGEQY
TRBV11-2,16,TRBJ2-1,ASSLWGTSGRGYNEQF
TRBV7-8,11,TRBJ1-1,ASSLRGGTEAF
TRBV28,15,TRBJ1-2,ASRKPGQGALSYGYT